This is a list of T cell receptor beta chains from one sample in a study of blood T cells in healthy people across ages. TCRdb reprocessed the 5' RACE reads with MiXCR, giving one entry per CDR3 protein. Here the sample spans 720,000 or so distinct CDR3 sequences, less than 45% being singletons. The sequenced sample consisted of blood. The receptors originated from a man aged 80 or over in good health. The conserved cysteine and the conserved F or W are not part of the CDR3 here.

>TRBV20-1
SAPGTSGYTDTQY
>TRBV27
ASSLDNRGTYEQY
>TRBV7-9
ASGPGQGVSETQY
>TRBV7-2
ASSLEWGYDEQY
>TRBV7-2
ASSSQLAAAYNEQF
>TRBV6-2/TRBV6-3
ASSRGQREQY
>TRBV6-1
ASSEAVGLYTEAF
>TRBV27
ASSTTRDTSYEQY
>TRBV20-1
SALGNSNQPQH
>TRBV6-9
ASNSSEAF
>TRBV25-1
ASSSGTGGKLF
>TRBV18
ASSLDRDDQGTDTQY
>TRBV2
AIQTGQTYEQY
>TRBV14
ASSPKLTRRFYGYT
>TRBV7-3
ASRPTGPYNEQF
>TRBV4-3
ASSQDRAGANTGELF
>TRBV24-1
ATSDPVLNEQY
>TRBV3-1
ASSQGGSGYGYT
>TRBV7-2
ASSLGSAGSTYEQY
>TRBV21-1
ASSKASPDTNQPQH
>TRBV9
ASSVGRKGTGEKLF
>TRBV7-2
ASSNGGLLMGEQY
>TRBV5-1
ASSLEGQARREQF
>TRBV6-5
ASSYQPASEKLF
>TRBV11-2
ASSTRTSLY
>TRBV28
ASPPSFISQETQY
>TRBV7-2
ASGLSGRGQETQY
>TRBV29-1
TLGLAGANTDTQY
>TRBV10-3
AISEDNGGRGEQF
>TRBV20-1
SARDRMLSGYT
>TRBV7-8
ASSLRGRHGDTQY
>TRBV5-1
ASSSGTSGVHEQY
>TRBV7-2
ASSLQGTDTQY
>TRBV2
ASSLERVTDTQY
>TRBV28
ASSRGQGAPYEQY
>TRBV5-1
ASSLGAEGTYEQY